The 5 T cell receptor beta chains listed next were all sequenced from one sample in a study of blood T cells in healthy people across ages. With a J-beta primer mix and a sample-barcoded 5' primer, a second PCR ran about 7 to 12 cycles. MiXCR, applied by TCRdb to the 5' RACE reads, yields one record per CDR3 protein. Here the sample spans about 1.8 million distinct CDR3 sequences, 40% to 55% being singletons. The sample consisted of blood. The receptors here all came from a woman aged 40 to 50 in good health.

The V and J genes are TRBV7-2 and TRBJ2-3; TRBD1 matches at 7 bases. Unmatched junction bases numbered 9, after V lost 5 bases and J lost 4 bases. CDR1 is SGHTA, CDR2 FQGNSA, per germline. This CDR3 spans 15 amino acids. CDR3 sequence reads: CASSVPGTVADTQYF. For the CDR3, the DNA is TGTGCCAGCAGCGTCCCCGGGACAGTTGCAGATACGCAGTATTTT.

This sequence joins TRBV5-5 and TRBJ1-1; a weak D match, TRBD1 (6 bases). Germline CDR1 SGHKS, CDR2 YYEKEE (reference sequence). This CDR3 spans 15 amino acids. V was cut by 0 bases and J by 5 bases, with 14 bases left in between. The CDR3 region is CASSLEAQGTTEAFF. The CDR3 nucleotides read TGTGCCAGCAGCTTGGAAGCCCAGGGGACGACTGAAGCTTTCTTT.

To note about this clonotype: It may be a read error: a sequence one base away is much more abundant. CDR3 coding DNA: TGTGCCAGCAGCTTAACTGCCGGGCCCTACAATGAGCAGTTCTTC. Encoded protein: CASSLTAGPYNEQFF. This chain joins TRBV7-6 and TRBJ2-1, with no clear D. Germline values: CDR1 SGHVS, CDR2 FNYEAQ. With 2 bases removed from V and 2 bases from J, the gap between germline ends came to 10 bases. CDR3 length equals 15 residues.

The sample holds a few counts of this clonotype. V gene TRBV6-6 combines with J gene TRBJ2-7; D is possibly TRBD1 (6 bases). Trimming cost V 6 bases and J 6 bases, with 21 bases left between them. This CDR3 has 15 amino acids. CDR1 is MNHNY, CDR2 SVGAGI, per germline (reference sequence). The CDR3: CASRAQQGGIGEQYF. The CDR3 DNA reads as TGTGCCAGCAGAGCACAACAGGGTGGGATTGGCGAGCAGTACTTC.

This CDR3 is CASSLRAQGAIAGANVLTF. The CDR3 nucleotides read TGTGCCAGCAGCTTAAGGGCACAGGGGGCAATAGCTGGGGCCAACGTCCTGACTTTC. The V and J genes are TRBV7-2 and TRBJ2-6, with 9 bases fitting TRBD1. The V segment lost 2 bases and the J segment 2 bases; nucleotides outside the gene matches: 10. Germline lookup yields CDR1 SGHTA and CDR2 FQGNSA. The CDR3 contains 19 residues.